The present TCR beta chain was sequenced within a study of shared clonotypes between healthy human individuals. This clone was seen a single time. Antigen: not known. Healthy HIV-negative adults with no recent acute infections or vaccinations were recruited as donors. Deep-level running was used for the assay. TCRdb keeps only in-frame clones here, not all; method: immunoSEQ multiplex PCR. The data contain 2 million to 2.5 million clones, approximately 96% of them singletons. Overall study findings and caveats: Clonotype sharing among donors was thought likely to change with sequencing depth. Some naive CD4 clonotypes, around 4.7%, turned up in common across several donors.

The V gene end was trimmed by 6 bases and the J gene end by 3 bases; junction bases not matched to a gene: 10. CDR1 and CDR2 (germline): MNHEY, SMNVEV (reference sequence). The CDR3 has 15 amino acids. The source material was naive CD4+ T cells sorted from blood. Subset of the sample: CD45RA+ positively selected. The TCR originated in a man between 18 and 29 years old in good health. This sequence joins TRBV27 and TRBJ2-7; 8 bases align to TRBD1. In DNA, the CDR3 is TGTGCCAGCAGCCCGAGGACAGGGTTCAACTACGAGCAGTACTTC. Its protein is CASSPRTGFNYEQYF.